This TCR beta chain was identified in a study of molecular identifiers for immune sequencing clone quantification. Germline assignment: CDR1 LGHNA and CDR2 YSLEER. Trimming left V 0 bases short and J 3 bases short, with 17 bases between. The CDR3 sequence is 18 residues long. This clonotype was found many times. TCRdb reanalysed the PCR reads using MiXCR and keeps one entry per CDR3 protein. The sample lists just under 650,000 distinct CDR3 sequences, 20% occurring once. This chain joins TRBV4-3 and TRBJ2-2, with D possibly being TRBD1 (6 bases). The clonotype originates from a human donor in good health. Some libraries in this study had Jurkat cell RNA spiked in. Sequencing was carried out using naive CD8+ T cells from blood, with Jurkat cell RNA spiked in. Subset: FACS-sorted CD8+CD4-CCR7+CD45RA+ naive T cells. The CDR3 protein is CASSQETTDSMYTGELFF. The CDR3 DNA reads TGCGCCAGCAGCCAAGAAACGACGGACAGCATGTACACCGGGGAGCTGTTTTTT.